The 8 T cell receptor beta chains below all came from one sample that was sequenced in a study of T cells after yellow fever vaccination. TCRdb used MiXCR to reprocess the 5' RACE reads, holding one entry per CDR3 protein. The table shows under 550,000 distinct CDR3 sequences, with 20% to 25% occurring only once. The source was PBMCs, collected roughly 20 days after the first yellow fever vaccination. The origin of the receptors is a man aged 18 to 29 who received the YFV17D yellow fever vaccine.

This clonotype was recorded at least ten times. The V call is TRBV6-5, the J call TRBJ1-2, with TRBD1 identical over 7 bases. This CDR3 comprises 13 residues. From germline, CDR1 is MNHEY and CDR2 SVGAGI. V was pared by 6 bases and J by 4 bases, with 5 bases of the junction left unmatched. CDR3 residues: CASRREGAYGYTF. CDR3 DNA sequence: TGTGCCAGCAGGCGGGAGGGGGCCTATGGCTACACCTTC.

The chain combines TRBV12-3 or TRBV12-4 with TRBJ1-5; perhaps TRBD1 as D (5 bases). V was cut by 6 bases and J by 1 base, with 16 bases left in between. The CDR3 consists of 16 residues. Here the CDR3 reads CASSPDTASSNQPQHF. CDR3 in DNA: TGTGCCAGCAGCCCGGACACTGCCTCAAGCAATCAGCCCCAGCATTTT.

The genes are TRBV20-1 and TRBJ1-6; D is ambiguous. The CDR3 is 12 amino acids. Germline CDR1 reads DFQATT; CDR2 reads SNEGSKA (reference sequence). The germline V and J ends were trimmed by 3 bases and 7 bases, with 7 bases remaining between them. The CDR3 sequence is CSASTPNSPLHF. CDR3 DNA: TGCAGTGCTAGTACCCCAAATTCACCCCTCCACTTT.

V gene TRBV19 combines with J gene TRBJ2-2, with 9 bases aligning to TRBD1. The CDR3 spans 14 residues. Losses at the gene ends were 6 bases for V and 6 bases for J; bases not matched to a gene: 5. Germline V gene sequence: CDR1 LNHDA, CDR2 SQIVND (reference sequence). CDR3: CASRRDREAGELFF. The CDR3 nucleotides read TGTGCCAGTAGACGGGACAGGGAAGCCGGGGAGCTGTTTTTT.

This clonotype was seen more than once but under ten times. The chain has TRBV5-1 and TRBJ2-7; D is possibly TRBD1 (5 bases). The V gene lost 3 bases and the J gene lost 4 bases, with 14 bases spanning the gap. The CDR3 loop spans 14 amino acids. Looked up from germline, CDR1 is SGHRS and CDR2 is YFSETQ. CDR3 sequence reads: CASSSGQGLYEQYF. The CDR3 coding sequence is TGCGCCAGCAGCTCGGGCCAGGGTTTGTACGAGCAGTACTTC.

Notes on this clonotype: A much more abundant neighbour one base away suggests this may be a read error. V and J are TRBV7-8 and TRBJ2-3, with D possibly matching TRBD2 (6 bases). The CDR3 has 15 residues. V was cut by 5 bases and J by 1 base, with 13 bases left in between. From germline, CDR1 is SGHVS and CDR2 FQNEAQ. CDR3 nucleotides: TGTGCCAGCAGCCCCGGGACTCGCGGCACAGATACGCAGTATTTT. Translated: CASSPGTRGTDTQYF.

The V and J genes are TRBV18 and TRBJ2-1; D not resolved. The germline V gene has CDR1 KGHSH and CDR2 LQKENI. This CDR3 comprises 17 residues. V lost 2 bases to trimming and J lost 2 bases, with 16 bases between them. The CDR3 region is CASSPSSRPLPYNEQFF. The DNA of the CDR3 is TGTGCCAGCTCACCATCCTCCAGGCCTCTTCCCTACAATGAGCAGTTCTTC.

This clonotype occurred a few times. The rearrangement links TRBV4-3 to TRBJ1-1; the D gene is possibly TRBD1 (5 bases). The CDR3 spans 15 residues. The V gene lost 2 bases and the J gene lost 1 base, with 11 bases spanning the gap. Germline CDR1 LGHNA, CDR2 YSLEER. The DNA of the CDR3 is TGCGCCAGCAGCCAATGGGGACTCAGGAACACTGAAGCTTTCTTT. This codes for CASSQWGLRNTEAFF.